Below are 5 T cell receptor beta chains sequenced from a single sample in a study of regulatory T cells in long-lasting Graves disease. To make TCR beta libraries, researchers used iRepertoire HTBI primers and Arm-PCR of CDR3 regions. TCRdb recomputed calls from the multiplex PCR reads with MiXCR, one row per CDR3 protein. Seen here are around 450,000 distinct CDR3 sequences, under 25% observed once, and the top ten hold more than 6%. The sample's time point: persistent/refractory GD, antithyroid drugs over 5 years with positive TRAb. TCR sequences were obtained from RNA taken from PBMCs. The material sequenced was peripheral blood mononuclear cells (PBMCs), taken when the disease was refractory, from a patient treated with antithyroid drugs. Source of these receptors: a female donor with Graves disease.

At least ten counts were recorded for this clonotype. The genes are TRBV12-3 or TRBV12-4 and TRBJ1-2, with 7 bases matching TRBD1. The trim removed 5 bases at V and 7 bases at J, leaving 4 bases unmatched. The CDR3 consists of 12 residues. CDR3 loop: CASSPNRGGYTF. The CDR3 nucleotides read TGTGCCAGCAGTCCGAACAGGGGTGGCTACACCTTC.

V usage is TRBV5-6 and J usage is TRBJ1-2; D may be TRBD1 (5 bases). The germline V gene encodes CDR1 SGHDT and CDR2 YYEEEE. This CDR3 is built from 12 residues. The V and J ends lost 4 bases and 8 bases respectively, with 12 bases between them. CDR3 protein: CASSREGWGYTF. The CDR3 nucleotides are TGTGCCAGCAGCCGCGAGGGGTGGGGCTACACCTTC.

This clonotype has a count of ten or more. Here the CDR3 DNA reads TGTGCCAGCAGTCTGCCGGGACATAGGGATGAAAAACTGTTTTTT. The encoded protein is CASSLPGHRDEKLFF. The chain combines TRBV28 with TRBJ1-4; perhaps TRBD1 as D (6 bases). The CDR3 covers 15 residues. CDR1 and CDR2 (germline): MDHEN, SYDVKM. The V end was cut by 5 bases, the J end by 6 bases, with 16 bases between.

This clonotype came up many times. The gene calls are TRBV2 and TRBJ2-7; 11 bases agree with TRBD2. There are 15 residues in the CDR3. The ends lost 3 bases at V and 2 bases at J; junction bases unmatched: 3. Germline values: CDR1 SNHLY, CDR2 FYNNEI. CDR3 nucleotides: TGTGCCAGCAGTGATCTACTAGCGGGGGCCTACGAGCAGTACTTC. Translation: CASSDLLAGAYEQYF.

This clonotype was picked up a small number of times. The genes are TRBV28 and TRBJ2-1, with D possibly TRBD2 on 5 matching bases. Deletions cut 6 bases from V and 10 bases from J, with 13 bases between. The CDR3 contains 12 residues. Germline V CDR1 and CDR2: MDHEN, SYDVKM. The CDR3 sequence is CASRDPSSEQFF. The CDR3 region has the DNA TGTGCCAGCAGAGACCCTAGCTCCGAGCAGTTCTTC.